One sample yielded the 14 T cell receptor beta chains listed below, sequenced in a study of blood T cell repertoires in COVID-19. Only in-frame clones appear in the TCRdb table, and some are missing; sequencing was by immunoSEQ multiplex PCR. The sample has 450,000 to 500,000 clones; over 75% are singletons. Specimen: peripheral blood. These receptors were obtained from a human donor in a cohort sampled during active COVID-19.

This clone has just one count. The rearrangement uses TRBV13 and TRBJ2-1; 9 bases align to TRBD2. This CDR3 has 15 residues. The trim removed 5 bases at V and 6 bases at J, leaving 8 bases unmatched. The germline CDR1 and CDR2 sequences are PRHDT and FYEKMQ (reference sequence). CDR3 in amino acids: CASSGLGLALNEQFF. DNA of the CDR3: TGTGCCAGCAGCGGACTGGGACTAGCCCTCAATGAGCAGTTCTTC. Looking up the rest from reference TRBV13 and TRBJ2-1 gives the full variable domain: AAGVIQSPRHLIKEKRETATLKCYPIPRHDTVYWYQQGPGQDPQFLISFYEKMQSDKGSIPDRFSAQQFSDYHSELNMSSLELGDSALYFCASSGLGLALNEQFFGPGTRLTVL.

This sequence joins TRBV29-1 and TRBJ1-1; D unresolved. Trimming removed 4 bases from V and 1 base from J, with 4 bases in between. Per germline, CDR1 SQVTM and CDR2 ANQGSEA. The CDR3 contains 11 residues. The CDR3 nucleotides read TGCAGCGTTGCCCGGAACACTGAAGCTTTCTTT. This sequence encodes CSVARNTEAFF. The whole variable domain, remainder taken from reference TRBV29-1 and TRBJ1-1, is SAVISQKPSRDICQRGTSLTIQCQVDSQVTMMFWYRQQPGQSLTLIATANQGSEATYESGFVIDKFPISRPNLTFSTLTVSNMSPEDSSIYLCSVARNTEAFFGQGTRLTVV.

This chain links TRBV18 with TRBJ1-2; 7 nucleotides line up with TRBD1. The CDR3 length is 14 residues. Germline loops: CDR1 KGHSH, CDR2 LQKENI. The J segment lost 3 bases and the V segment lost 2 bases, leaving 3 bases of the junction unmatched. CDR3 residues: CASSPIQGHYGYTF. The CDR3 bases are TGTGCCAGCTCACCAATACAGGGGCACTATGGCTACACCTTC.

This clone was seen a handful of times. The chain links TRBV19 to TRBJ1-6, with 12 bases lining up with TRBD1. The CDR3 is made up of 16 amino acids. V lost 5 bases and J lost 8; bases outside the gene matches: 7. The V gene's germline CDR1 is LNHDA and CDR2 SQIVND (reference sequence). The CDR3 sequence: CASSVAGTGGDSPLHF. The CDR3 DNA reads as TGTGCCAGTAGTGTCGCCGGGACAGGGGGCGATTCACCCCTCCACTTT.

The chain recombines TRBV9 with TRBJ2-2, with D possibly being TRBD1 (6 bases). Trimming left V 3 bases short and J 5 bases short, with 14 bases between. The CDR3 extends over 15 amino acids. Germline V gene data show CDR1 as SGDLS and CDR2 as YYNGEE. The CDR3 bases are TGTGCCAGCAGCGCGACAGGCAGAGGGACCGGGGAGCTGTTTTTT. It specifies CASSATGRGTGELFF.

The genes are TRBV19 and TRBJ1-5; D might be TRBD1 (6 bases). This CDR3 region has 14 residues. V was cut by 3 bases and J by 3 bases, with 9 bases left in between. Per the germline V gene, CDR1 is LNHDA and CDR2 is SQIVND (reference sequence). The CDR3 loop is CASSIRGDNQPQHF. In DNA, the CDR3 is TGTGCCAGTAGTATCAGGGGCGACAATCAGCCCCAGCATTTT.

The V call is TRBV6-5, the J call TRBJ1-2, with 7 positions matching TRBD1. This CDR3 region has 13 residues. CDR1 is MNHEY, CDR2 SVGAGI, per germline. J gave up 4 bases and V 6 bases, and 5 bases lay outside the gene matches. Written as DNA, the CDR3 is TGTGCCAGCAGCGAGGGGACAGTCTATGGCTACACCTTC. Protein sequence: CASSEGTVYGYTF.

The CDR3 DNA is TGTGCCAGCAGGTTGACAGGGGTCGAGCCTGAAGCTTTCTTT. This translates into CASRLTGVEPEAFF. V usage is TRBV7-3 and J usage is TRBJ1-1; 8 bases map to TRBD1. CDR3 length: 14 residues. Germline assignment: CDR1 SGHTA and CDR2 FQGTGA. V lost 6 bases and J lost 6; bases outside the gene matches: 9.

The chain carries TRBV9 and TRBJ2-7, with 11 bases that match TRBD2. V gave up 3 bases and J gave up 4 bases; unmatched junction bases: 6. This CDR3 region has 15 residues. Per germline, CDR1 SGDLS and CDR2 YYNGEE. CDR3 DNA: TGTGCCAGCAGCGGGGGACTAGCGGCCGAATACGAGCAGTACTTC. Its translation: CASSGGLAAEYEQYF.

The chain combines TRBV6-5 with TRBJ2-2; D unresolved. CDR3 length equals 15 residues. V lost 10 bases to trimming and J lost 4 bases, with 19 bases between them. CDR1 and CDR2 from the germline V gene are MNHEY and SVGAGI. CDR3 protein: CATKNTPLPTGELFF. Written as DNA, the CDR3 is TGTGCCACCAAAAATACTCCTCTCCCCACCGGGGAGCTGTTTTTT.

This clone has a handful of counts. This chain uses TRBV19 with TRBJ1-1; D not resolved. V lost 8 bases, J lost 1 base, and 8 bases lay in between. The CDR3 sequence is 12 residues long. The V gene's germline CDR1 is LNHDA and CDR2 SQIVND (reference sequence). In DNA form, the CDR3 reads TGTGCCAGTGGACTAAGGAACACTGAAGCTTTCTTT. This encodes CASGLRNTEAFF.

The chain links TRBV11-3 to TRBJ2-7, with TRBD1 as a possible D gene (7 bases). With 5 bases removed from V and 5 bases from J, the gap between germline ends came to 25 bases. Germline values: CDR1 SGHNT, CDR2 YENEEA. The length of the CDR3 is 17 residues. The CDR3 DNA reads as TGTGCCAGCAGCCCAGGGGGTGGACGGGAGAACGGCGACGAGCAGTACTTC. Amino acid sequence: CASSPGGGRENGDEQYF.

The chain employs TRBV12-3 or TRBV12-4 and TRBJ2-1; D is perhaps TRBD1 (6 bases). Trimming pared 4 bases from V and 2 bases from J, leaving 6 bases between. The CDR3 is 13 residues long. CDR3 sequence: CASSSGAYNEQFF. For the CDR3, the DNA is TGTGCCAGCAGTTCAGGGGCCTACAATGAGCAGTTCTTC.

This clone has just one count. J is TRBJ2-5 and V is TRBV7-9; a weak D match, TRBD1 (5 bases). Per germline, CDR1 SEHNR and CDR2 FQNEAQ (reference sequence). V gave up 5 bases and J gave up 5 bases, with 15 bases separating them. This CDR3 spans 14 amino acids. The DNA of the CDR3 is TGTGCCAGCAGCACCGGACAAGGTTCGGAGACCCAGTACTTC. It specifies CASSTGQGSETQYF. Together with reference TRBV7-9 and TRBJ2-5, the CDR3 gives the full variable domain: DTGVSQNPRHKITKRGQNVTFRCDPISEHNRLYWYRQTLGQGPEFLTYFQNEAQLEKSRLLSDRFSAERPKGSFSTLEIQRTEQGDSAMYLCASSTGQGSETQYFGPGTRLLVL.